Each of the 9 T cell receptor beta chains below was sequenced from the same sample in a study of T cell responses to AZD1222 COVID-19 vaccine. Sequenced by immunoSEQ multiplex PCR; TCRdb stores in-frame clones only, minus some. This sample has 130,000 to 150,000 clones, with 85% to 95% found just once. This material consisted of peripheral blood, taken after recovery from COVID-19. These receptors were obtained from an adult who had recovered from COVID-19.

The chain is built from TRBV19 and TRBJ1-2; 10 nucleotides agree with TRBD1. Germline trimming cut 5 bases from V and 4 bases from J; bases unmatched to any gene: 7. Germline V gives CDR1 LNHDA, CDR2 SQIVND (reference sequence). This CDR3 comprises 15 residues. The CDR3 loop is CASSASDRGSYGYTF. DNA of the CDR3: TGTGCCAGTAGTGCCTCGGACAGGGGGTCCTATGGCTACACCTTC.

The J gene is TRBJ1-1, the V gene TRBV5-4; D remains ambiguous. V dropped 4 bases and J dropped 11 bases, with 18 bases sitting between them. The CDR3 has 13 amino acids. Germline V gene data show CDR1 as SGHNT and CDR2 as YYREEE (reference sequence). CDR3 DNA sequence: TGTGCCAGCAGCCAGACACGGACGGGCGGGGCTTTCTTT. Protein sequence: CASSQTRTGGAFF.

The gene calls are TRBV6-5 and TRBJ1-1; 7 bases line up with TRBD1. The CDR3 covers 13 residues. Germline CDR1 MNHEY, CDR2 SVGAGI. The ends lost 2 bases at V and 7 bases at J; junction bases unmatched: 4. The CDR3 spells CASSYGGTDEAFF. Here the CDR3 DNA reads TGTGCCAGCAGTTACGGCGGGACAGATGAAGCTTTCTTT.

The chain uses TRBV2 and TRBJ2-7, with D possibly being TRBD1 (6 bases). This CDR3 region has 17 residues. V shed 10 bases and J shed 1 base, with 26 bases lying between them. Per germline, CDR1 SNHLY and CDR2 FYNNEI. The CDR3 sequence is CATIFKQGPGDSYEQYF. The CDR3 coding sequence is TGTGCCACTATCTTTAAGCAGGGCCCAGGGGATTCCTACGAGCAGTACTTC.

The genes are TRBV28 and TRBJ2-7; the D gene is possibly TRBD1 (6 bases). V was clipped by 5 bases and J by 2 bases, with 13 bases between them. CDR3 length: 14 residues. Germline V CDR1 and CDR2: MDHEN, SYDVKM. CDR3 region: CASSLWDIPYEQYF. In nucleotides, the CDR3 is TGTGCCAGCAGTCTCTGGGACATTCCCTACGAGCAGTACTTC.

This sequence joins TRBV3-1 (or the pseudogene TRBV3-2) and TRBJ1-2; 9 nucleotides align to TRBD1. Germline V lookup: CDR1 LGHDT, CDR2 YNNKEL (reference sequence). The CDR3 spans 17 residues. V lost 4 bases to trimming and J lost 7 bases; unmatched junction nucleotides: 16. The CDR3 protein is CASSLRDRVEGGGGYTF. Here the CDR3 DNA reads TGTGCCAGCAGCCTCCGGGACAGGGTGGAAGGCGGTGGTGGCTACACCTTC.

This clone was found once. V and J are TRBV2 and TRBJ1-2; TRBD1 agrees at 8 bases. Trimming took 3 bases from V and 3 from J; bases not matched to a gene: 6. Germline V CDR1 and CDR2: SNHLY, FYNNEI. This CDR3 has 15 residues. The CDR3 bases are TGTGCCAGCAGTGATCTAGGACAGGGAGACTATGGCTACACCTTC. Translated: CASSDLGQGDYGYTF.

The chain recombines TRBV5-4 with TRBJ2-2; no clear D. Germline values: CDR1 SGHNT, CDR2 YYREEE (reference sequence). The CDR3 runs to 12 residues. Trimming stripped 0 bases from V and 6 bases from J, with 3 bases between. The CDR3 loop is CASSLVAGELFF. The CDR3, as DNA: TGTGCCAGCAGCTTGGTGGCCGGGGAGCTGTTTTTT.

The V and J genes are TRBV25-1 and TRBJ1-6; the D is unclear. In germline, CDR1 is MGHDK, CDR2 SYGVNS. The CDR3 runs to 14 residues. V dropped 3 bases and J dropped 6 bases, with 9 bases sitting between them. The CDR3 is CASSEAGANSPLHF. CDR3 coding DNA: TGTGCCAGCAGTGAGGCAGGAGCTAATTCACCCCTCCACTTT. Full variable domain (missing parts from reference TRBV25-1 and TRBJ1-6): EADIYQTPRYLVIGTGKKITLECSQTMGHDKMYWYQQDPGMELHLIHYSYGVNSTEKGDLSSESTVSRIRTEHFPLTLESARPSHTSQYLCASSEAGANSPLHFGNGTRLTVT.